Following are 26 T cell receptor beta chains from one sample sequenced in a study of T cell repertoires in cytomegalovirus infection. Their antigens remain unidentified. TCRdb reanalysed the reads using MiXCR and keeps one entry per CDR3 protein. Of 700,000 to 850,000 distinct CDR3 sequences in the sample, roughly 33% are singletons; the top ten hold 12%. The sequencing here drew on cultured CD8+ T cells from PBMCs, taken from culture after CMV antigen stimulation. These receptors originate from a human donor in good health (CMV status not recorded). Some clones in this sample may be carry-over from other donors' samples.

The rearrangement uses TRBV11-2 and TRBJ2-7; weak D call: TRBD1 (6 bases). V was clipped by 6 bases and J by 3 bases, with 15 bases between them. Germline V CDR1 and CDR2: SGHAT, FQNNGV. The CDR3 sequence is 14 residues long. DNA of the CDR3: TGTGCCAGCAGTCTGCCGGGACATTTCTACGAGCAGTACGTC. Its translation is CASSLPGHFYEQYV.

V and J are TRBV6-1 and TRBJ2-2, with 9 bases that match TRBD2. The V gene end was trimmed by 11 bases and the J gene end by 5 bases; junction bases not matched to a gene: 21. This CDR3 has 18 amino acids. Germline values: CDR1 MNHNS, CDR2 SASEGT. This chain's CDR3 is CAAIPWRAGGPRTGELFF. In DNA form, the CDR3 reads TGTGCCGCCATACCCTGGCGGGCGGGGGGGCCCAGGACCGGGGAGCTGTTTTTT.

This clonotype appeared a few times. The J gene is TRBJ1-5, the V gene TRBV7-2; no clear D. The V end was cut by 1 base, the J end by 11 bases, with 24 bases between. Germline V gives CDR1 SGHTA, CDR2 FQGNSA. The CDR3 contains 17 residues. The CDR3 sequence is CASSLEVGRVPQGAQHF. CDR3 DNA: TGTGCCAGCAGCTTAGAGGTTGGGAGGGTCCCCCAAGGAGCCCAGCATTTT.

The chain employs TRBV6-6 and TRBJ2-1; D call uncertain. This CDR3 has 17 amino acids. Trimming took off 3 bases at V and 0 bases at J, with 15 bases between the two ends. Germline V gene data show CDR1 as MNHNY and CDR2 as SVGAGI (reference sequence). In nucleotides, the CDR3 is TGTGCCAGCAGTTATACCCCTCCGGCAGGCTCCTACAATGAGCAGTTCTTC. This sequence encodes CASSYTPPAGSYNEQFF.

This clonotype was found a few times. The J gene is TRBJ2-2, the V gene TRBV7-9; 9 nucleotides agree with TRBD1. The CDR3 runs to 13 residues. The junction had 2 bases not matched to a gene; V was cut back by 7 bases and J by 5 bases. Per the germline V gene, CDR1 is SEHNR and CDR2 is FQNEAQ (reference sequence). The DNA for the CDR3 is TGTGCCAGCACAGACAGGGGGACCGGGGAGCTGTTTTTT. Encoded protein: CASTDRGTGELFF.

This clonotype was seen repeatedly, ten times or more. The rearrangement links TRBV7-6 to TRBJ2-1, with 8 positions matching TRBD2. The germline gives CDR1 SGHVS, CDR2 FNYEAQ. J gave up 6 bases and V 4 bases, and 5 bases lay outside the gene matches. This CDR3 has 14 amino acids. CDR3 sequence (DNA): TGTGCCAGCAGCTACGGGGGGGCCGGCAATGAGCAGTTCTTC. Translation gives CASSYGGAGNEQFF.

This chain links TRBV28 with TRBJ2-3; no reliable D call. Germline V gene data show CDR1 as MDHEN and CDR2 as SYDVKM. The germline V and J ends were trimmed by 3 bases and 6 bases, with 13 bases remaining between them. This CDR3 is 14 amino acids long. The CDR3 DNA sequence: TGTGCCAGCAGTTTTTCATCCGGGTCCGATACGCAGTATTTT. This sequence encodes CASSFSSGSDTQYF.

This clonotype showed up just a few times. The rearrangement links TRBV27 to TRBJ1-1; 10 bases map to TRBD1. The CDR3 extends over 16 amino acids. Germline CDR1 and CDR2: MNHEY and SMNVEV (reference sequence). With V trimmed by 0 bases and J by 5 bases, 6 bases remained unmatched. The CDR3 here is CASSLSGQGPGTEAFF. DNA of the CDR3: TGTGCCAGCAGTTTATCGGGACAGGGGCCGGGGACTGAAGCTTTCTTT.

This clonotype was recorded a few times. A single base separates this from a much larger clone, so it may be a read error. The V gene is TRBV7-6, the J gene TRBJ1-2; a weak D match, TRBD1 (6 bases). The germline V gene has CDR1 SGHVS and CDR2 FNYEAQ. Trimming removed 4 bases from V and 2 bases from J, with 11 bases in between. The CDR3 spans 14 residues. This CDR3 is CASSSRDINYGYTF. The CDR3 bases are TGTGCCAGCAGCTCCCGGGACATAAACTATGGCTACACCTTC.

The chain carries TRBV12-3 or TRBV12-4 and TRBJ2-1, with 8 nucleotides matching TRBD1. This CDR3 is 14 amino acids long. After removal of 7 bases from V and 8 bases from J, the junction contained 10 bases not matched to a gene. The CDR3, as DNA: TGTGCCAGCACCCAGACAGGGGAAGGCGATGAGCAGTTCTTC. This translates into CASTQTGEGDEQFF.

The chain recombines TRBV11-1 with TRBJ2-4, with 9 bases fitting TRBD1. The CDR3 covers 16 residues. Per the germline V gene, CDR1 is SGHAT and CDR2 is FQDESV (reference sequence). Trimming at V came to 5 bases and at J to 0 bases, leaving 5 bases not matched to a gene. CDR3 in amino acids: CASSPYRGQAKNIQYF. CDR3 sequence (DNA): TGTGCCAGCAGCCCATACAGGGGGCAAGCCAAAAACATTCAGTACTTC. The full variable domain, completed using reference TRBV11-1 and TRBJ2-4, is EAEVAQSPRYKITEKSQAVAFWCDPISGHATLYWYRQILGQGPELLVQFQDESVVDDSQLPKDRFSAERLKGVDSTLKIQPAELGDSAMYLCASSPYRGQAKNIQYFGAGTRLSVL.

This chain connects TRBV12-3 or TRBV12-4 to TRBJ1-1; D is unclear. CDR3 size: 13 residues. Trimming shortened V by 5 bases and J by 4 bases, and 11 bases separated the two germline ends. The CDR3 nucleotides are TGTGCCAGCAGTCGAACAGATTTCACTGAAGCTTTCTTT. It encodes CASSRTDFTEAFF.

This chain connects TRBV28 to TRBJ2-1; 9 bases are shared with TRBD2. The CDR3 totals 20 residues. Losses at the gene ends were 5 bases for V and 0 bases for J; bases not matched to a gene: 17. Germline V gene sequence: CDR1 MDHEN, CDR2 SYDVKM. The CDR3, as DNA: TGTGCCAGCAGTCGCATCTTGACACTAGCGGGCCTACTCTCCTACAATGAGCAGTTCTTC. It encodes CASSRILTLAGLLSYNEQFF. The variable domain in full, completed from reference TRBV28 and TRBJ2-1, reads DVKVTQSSRYLVKRTGEKVFLECVQDMDHENMFWYRQDPGLGLRLIYFSYDVKMKEKGDIPEGYSVSREKKERFSLILESASTNQTSMYLCASSRILTLAGLLSYNEQFFGPGTRLTVL.

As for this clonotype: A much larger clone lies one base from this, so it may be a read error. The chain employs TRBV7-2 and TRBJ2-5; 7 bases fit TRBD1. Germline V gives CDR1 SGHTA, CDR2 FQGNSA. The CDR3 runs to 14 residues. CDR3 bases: TGTGCCAACAGCCCAACGACAGGGCCAGAGACCCAGTACTTC. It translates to CANSPTTGPETQYF.

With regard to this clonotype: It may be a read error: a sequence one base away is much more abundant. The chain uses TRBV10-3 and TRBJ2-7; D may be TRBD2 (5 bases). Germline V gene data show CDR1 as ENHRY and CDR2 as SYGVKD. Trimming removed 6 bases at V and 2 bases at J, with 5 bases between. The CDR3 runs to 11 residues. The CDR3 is CAISGTYEQYF. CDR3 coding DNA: TGTGCCATCAGCGGGACCTACGAGCAGTACTTC.

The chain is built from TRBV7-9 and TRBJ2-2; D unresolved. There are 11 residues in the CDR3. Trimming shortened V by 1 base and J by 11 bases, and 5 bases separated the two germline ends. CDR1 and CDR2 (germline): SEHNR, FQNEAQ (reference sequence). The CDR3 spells CASSLDPELFF. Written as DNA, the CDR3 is TGTGCCAGCAGCTTAGACCCAGAGCTGTTTTTT.

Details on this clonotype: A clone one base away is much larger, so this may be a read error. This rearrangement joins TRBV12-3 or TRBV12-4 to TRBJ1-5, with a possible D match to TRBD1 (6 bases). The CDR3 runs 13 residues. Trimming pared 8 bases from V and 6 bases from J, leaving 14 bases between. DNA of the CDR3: TGTGCCAGCGGTCCAGCAGGGGTTCAGCCCCAGCATTTT. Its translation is CASGPAGVQPQHF.

The CDR3 loop is CASSSGQGLTGELFF. The CDR3 DNA reads TGTGCCAGCAGCTCTGGACAGGGCTTGACCGGGGAGCTGTTTTTT. The V and J genes are TRBV7-9 and TRBJ2-2; 8 bases agree with TRBD1. Trimming at V came to 4 bases and at J to 5 bases, leaving 6 bases not matched to a gene. This CDR3 is built from 15 residues. CDR1 is SEHNR and CDR2 is FQNEAQ in the germline V gene (reference sequence).

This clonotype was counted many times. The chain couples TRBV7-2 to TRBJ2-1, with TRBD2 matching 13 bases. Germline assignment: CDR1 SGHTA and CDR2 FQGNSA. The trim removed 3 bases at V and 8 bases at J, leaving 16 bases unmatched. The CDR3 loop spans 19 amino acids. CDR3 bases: TGTGCCAGCAGCTTTCGTAAACTAGCGGGGGGGCCTCGGTTCGATGAGCAGTTCTTC. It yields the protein CASSFRKLAGGPRFDEQFF.

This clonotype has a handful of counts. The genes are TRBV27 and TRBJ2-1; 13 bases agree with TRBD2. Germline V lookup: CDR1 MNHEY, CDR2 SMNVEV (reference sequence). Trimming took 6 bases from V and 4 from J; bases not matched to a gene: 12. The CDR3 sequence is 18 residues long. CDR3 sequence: CASSRGTSGAPPYNEQFF. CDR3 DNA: TGTGCCAGCAGCAGGGGGACTAGCGGGGCGCCACCTTACAATGAGCAGTTCTTC.

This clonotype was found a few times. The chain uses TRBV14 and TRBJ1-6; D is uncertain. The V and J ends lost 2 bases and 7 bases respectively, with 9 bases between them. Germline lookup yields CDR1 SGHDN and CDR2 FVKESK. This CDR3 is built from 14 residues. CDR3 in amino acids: CASSQIQHNSPLHF. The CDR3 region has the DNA TGTGCCAGCAGCCAAATTCAGCACAATTCACCCCTCCACTTT.

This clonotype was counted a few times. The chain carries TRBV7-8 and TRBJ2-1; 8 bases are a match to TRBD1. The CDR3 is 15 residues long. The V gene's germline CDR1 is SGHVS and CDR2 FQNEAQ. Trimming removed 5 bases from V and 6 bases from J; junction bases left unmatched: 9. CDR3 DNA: TGTGCCAGCAGCCAGGACAGGGACCCTATCAATGAGCAGTTCTTC. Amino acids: CASSQDRDPINEQFF. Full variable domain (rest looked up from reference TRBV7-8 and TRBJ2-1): GAGVSQSPRYKVAKRGQDVALRCDPISGHVSLFWYQQALGQGPEFLTYFQNEAQLDKSGLPSDRFFAERPEGSVSTLKIQRTQQEDSAVYLCASSQDRDPINEQFFGPGTRLTVL.

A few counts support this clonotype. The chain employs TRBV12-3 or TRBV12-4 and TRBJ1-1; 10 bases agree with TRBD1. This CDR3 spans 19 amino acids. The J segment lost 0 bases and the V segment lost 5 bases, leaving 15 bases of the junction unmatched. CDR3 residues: CASSEPRGTGAPLNTEAFF. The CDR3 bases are TGTGCCAGCAGTGAACCCCGTGGGACAGGGGCCCCCTTGAACACTGAAGCTTTCTTT.

The DNA of the CDR3 is TGCAGTGCCCAGAGGACTAGCGGGGGGGATGAGCAGTTCTTC. Translation gives CSAQRTSGGDEQFF. The chain has TRBV20-1 and TRBJ2-1; 15 nucleotides align to TRBD2. Germline values: CDR1 DFQATT, CDR2 SNEGSKA (reference sequence). This CDR3 spans 14 amino acids. V lost 6 bases to trimming and J lost 8 bases; unmatched junction nucleotides: 5.

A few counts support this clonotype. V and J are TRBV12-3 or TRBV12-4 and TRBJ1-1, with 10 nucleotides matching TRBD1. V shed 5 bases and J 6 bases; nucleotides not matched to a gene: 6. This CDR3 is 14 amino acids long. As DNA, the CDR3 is TGTGCCAGCAGTACTATCGACAGGGGGCCTGAAGCTTTCTTT. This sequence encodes CASSTIDRGPEAFF.

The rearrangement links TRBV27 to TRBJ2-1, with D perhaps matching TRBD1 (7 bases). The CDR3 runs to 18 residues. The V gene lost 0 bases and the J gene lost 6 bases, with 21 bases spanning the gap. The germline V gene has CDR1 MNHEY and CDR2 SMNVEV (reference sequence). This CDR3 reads CASSLSGPGAGGGNEQFF. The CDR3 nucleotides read TGTGCCAGCAGTTTATCGGGGCCAGGGGCAGGGGGAGGCAATGAGCAGTTCTTC.